One and the same sample provided the 10 T cell receptor beta chains below, sequenced in a study of cytomegalovirus exposure and HLA in healthy donors. Primers: 60 Vbeta forward and 13 Jbeta reverse. Some clones are missing from TCRdb's copy, which holds only in-frame ones; the method was immunoSEQ multiplex PCR. The sample has over 150,000 clones; around 75% are singletons. The sample consisted of PBMCs. The receptor source for this set is a human donor in good health.

The V call is TRBV5-1, the J call TRBJ2-7; weak D call: TRBD1 (7 bases). CDR1 is SGHRS and CDR2 is YFSETQ in the germline V gene. The CDR3 runs to 15 residues. Between the trimmed V and J ends, which lost 5 bases and 7 bases, there was a span of 22 bases. As DNA, the CDR3 is TGCGCCAGCAGTTCTACAGGGGTCGGGGGTTGGGAGCAGTACTTC. It specifies CASSSTGVGGWEQYF.

The rearrangement joins TRBV4-3 to TRBJ2-3, with 16 positions matching TRBD2. CDR1 LGHNA and CDR2 YSLEER come from the germline V gene. The CDR3 loop spans 18 amino acids. Trimming took 4 bases from V and 6 from J; bases not matched to a gene: 10. In nucleotides, the CDR3 is TGCGCCAGCAGCCCAGACGCGGGACTAGCGGGGGGGGTGGATACGCAGTATTTT. Residues: CASSPDAGLAGGVDTQYF.

The V and J genes are TRBV6-5 and TRBJ1-5, with D possibly being TRBD1 (5 bases). Germline V gives CDR1 MNHEY, CDR2 SVGAGI. V lost 6 bases to trimming and J lost 2 bases, with 11 bases between them. The CDR3 has 14 amino acids. The DNA for the CDR3 is TGTGCCAGCAGGGGACGGGGGGGCAATCAGCCCCAGCATTTT. It encodes CASRGRGGNQPQHF.

This chain uses TRBV4-3 with TRBJ1-1; D call uncertain. Trimming took off 0 bases at V and 4 bases at J, with 12 bases between the two ends. The CDR3 covers 15 residues. From germline, CDR1 is LGHNA and CDR2 YSLEER. CDR3 in amino acids: CASSQDPGWITEAFF. The CDR3 nucleotides read TGCGCCAGCAGCCAAGATCCGGGGTGGATCACTGAAGCTTTCTTT.

The chain couples TRBV11-2 to TRBJ1-1; no firm D call. CDR1 and CDR2 from the germline V gene are SGHAT and FQNNGV. The V and J ends lost 1 base and 11 bases respectively, with 11 bases between them. The CDR3 loop spans 12 amino acids. The chain's CDR3 is CASSLVGAGAFF. CDR3 DNA sequence: TGTGCCAGCAGCTTAGTAGGCGCGGGGGCTTTCTTT.

This clone was observed a few times. The chain's CDR3 is CASSDRDTEAFF. In nucleotides, the CDR3 is TGTGCCAGCAGCGACAGGGACACTGAAGCTTTCTTT. The chain has TRBV7-9 and TRBJ1-1; 7 bases align to TRBD1. The length of the CDR3 is 12 residues. Germline V gene lookup returns CDR1 SEHNR and CDR2 FQNEAQ (reference sequence). J was trimmed by 3 bases and V by 5 bases; bases with no gene match: 0.

This chain joins TRBV13 and TRBJ2-7; perhaps TRBD2 as D (5 bases). V was shortened by 0 bases and J by 5 bases, with 11 bases between the two germline ends. CDR1 is PRHDT and CDR2 is FYEKMQ in the germline V gene (reference sequence). This CDR3 region has 14 residues. Here the CDR3 DNA reads TGTGCCAGCAGCTTAGGCGGGATGGGTAACGAGCAGTACTTC. Translation: CASSLGGMGNEQYF.

The J gene is TRBJ1-4, the V gene TRBV6-5; D is undetermined. The CDR3 consists of 13 residues. V lost 0 bases to trimming and J lost 8 bases, with 7 bases between them. Germline loops: CDR1 MNHEY, CDR2 SVGAGI. CDR3 sequence reads: CASSYSRGEKLFF. The CDR3 DNA sequence: TGTGCCAGCAGTTACTCGCGCGGGGAAAAACTGTTTTTT.

V and J are TRBV5-4 and TRBJ2-7, with TRBD1 matching over 9 bases. Germline CDR1 is SGHNT and CDR2 is YYREEE (reference sequence). Trimming at V came to 0 bases and at J to 6 bases, leaving 7 bases not matched to a gene. The CDR3 sequence is 15 residues long. The CDR3 DNA reads TGTGCCAGCAGCTTGGATAGTGACAGGGGGAGCGAGCAGTACTTC. It codes for CASSLDSDRGSEQYF.

This sequence joins TRBV6-6 and TRBJ1-1, with TRBD1 as a possible D gene (5 bases). Germline V gene lookup returns CDR1 MNHNY and CDR2 SVGAGI (reference sequence). The CDR3 is made up of 13 amino acids. The V end lost 6 bases, the J end lost 1 base, and 9 bases lay between the germline ends. The CDR3 coding sequence is TGTGCCAGCAGCGAGACAGCGAACACTGAAGCTTTCTTT. Translated: CASSETANTEAFF.